These 14 T cell receptor beta chains share one sample of origin, sequenced in a study of T cells after yellow fever vaccination. Each CDR3 protein is one row after TCRdb ran MiXCR on the 5' RACE reads. The sample has around 590,000 distinct CDR3 sequences; 9% to 15% are singletons. The input for sequencing was PBMCs, taken on the day of the yellow fever booster vaccination. The receptors were gathered from a man aged 30 to 39 who received the YFV17D yellow fever vaccine.

This clonotype was picked up many times. The chain employs TRBV20-1 and TRBJ2-7, with 10 nucleotides matching TRBD1. V lost 7 bases to trimming and J lost 1 base; unmatched junction nucleotides: 1. Germline CDR1 DFQATT, CDR2 SNEGSKA (reference sequence). This CDR3 is built from 12 residues. The CDR3 loop is CSGGQGSYEQYF. CDR3 DNA: TGCAGTGGGGGACAGGGGTCCTACGAGCAGTACTTC.

The V call is TRBV3-1, the J call TRBJ2-1; D possibly matches TRBD1 or TRBD2 (5 bases each). Trimming removed 1 base from V and 1 base from J, with 11 bases in between. CDR1 and CDR2 from the germline V gene are LGHDT and YNNKEL (reference sequence). The CDR3 totals 16 residues. CDR3 DNA: TGTGCCAGCAGCCAAGTAGGGACGGATTCCTACAATGAGCAGTTCTTC. It is translated as CASSQVGTDSYNEQFF.

Turning to this clonotype: The missing conserved phenylalanine or tryptophan at the end of this CDR3 makes a read error likely. The chain couples TRBV7-2 to TRBJ1-3; D not certain. The V and J ends lost 2 bases and 0 bases respectively, with 8 bases between them. The CDR3 is made up of 15 amino acids. Germline V gene data show CDR1 as SGHTA and CDR2 as FQGNSA. The CDR3 is CASSLKVFSGNTIYL. In DNA, the CDR3 is TGTGCCAGCAGCTTAAAAGTATTCTCTGGAAACACCATATATCTT.

V and J are TRBV20-1 and TRBJ2-1; 14 bases agree with TRBD2. Looked up from germline, CDR1 is DFQATT and CDR2 is SNEGSKA (reference sequence). Trimming took 5 bases from V and 9 from J; bases not matched to a gene: 6. The length of the CDR3 is 14 residues. The CDR3 sequence: CSALRLAGGPEQFF. The DNA for the CDR3 is TGCAGTGCTCTCAGACTAGCGGGAGGGCCTGAGCAGTTCTTC.

This clonotype was observed a handful of times. J is TRBJ1-3 and V is TRBV7-2; D call uncertain. The CDR3 totals 16 residues. V was clipped by 5 bases and J by 0 bases, with 14 bases between them. Germline V lookup: CDR1 SGHTA, CDR2 FQGNSA. The CDR3 is CASSVGPGDSGNTIYF. The CDR3 DNA follows: TGTGCCAGCAGCGTCGGGCCCGGGGACTCTGGAAACACCATATATTTT.

The chain links TRBV19 to TRBJ2-2; no clear D. V shed 2 bases and J shed 1 base, with 8 bases lying between them. CDR3 length equals 15 residues. Germline V gene data show CDR1 as LNHDA and CDR2 as SQIVND (reference sequence). CDR3 DNA: TGTGCCAGTAGTATATCCTCCGTGAACACCGGGGAGCTGTTTTTT. Translating it yields CASSISSVNTGELFF.

The chain links TRBV29-1 to TRBJ1-1; the D gene is possibly TRBD1 (5 bases). CDR3 size: 15 residues. Germline V gives CDR1 SQVTM, CDR2 ANQGSEA. Deletions cut 6 bases from V and 0 bases from J, with 17 bases between. The CDR3 DNA follows: TGCAGCGTCGGCGGGGGGGTAGTGGTGAACACTGAAGCTTTCTTT. It is translated as CSVGGGVVVNTEAFF.

This clonotype was observed a handful of times. The chain combines TRBV19 with TRBJ1-1; perhaps TRBD1 as D (5 bases). The ends were cut back, 3 bases at V and 4 bases at J, with 12 bases in the middle. The CDR3 loop spans 14 amino acids. Germline assignment: CDR1 LNHDA and CDR2 SQIVND (reference sequence). CDR3 in amino acids: CASSIGGVVTEAFF. CDR3 DNA: TGTGCCAGTAGTATTGGGGGGGTCGTCACTGAAGCTTTCTTT.

Of note for this clonotype: Mismatch with germline at one junction end may stem from a read error. The rearrangement uses TRBV19 and TRBJ1-5; no reliable D call. This CDR3 spans 13 amino acids. CDR1 is LNHDA and CDR2 is SQIVND in the germline V gene (reference sequence). The CDR3 bases are TGTGCCAGTAGTTCACGAATGAGTCAGCCCCCGCATTTT. It codes for CASSSRMSQPPHF.

This clonotype was recorded a few times. The chain is built from TRBV6-5 and TRBJ2-3; perhaps TRBD1 as D (6 bases). The V end lost 2 bases, the J end lost 0 bases, and 9 bases lay between the germline ends. There are 15 residues in the CDR3. From germline, CDR1 is MNHEY and CDR2 SVGAGI. CDR3 sequence (DNA): TGTGCCAGCAGTTACGAGGGGGTTAGCACAGATACGCAGTATTTT. Its protein is CASSYEGVSTDTQYF.

CDR3 sequence (DNA): TGTGCCAGCCGTGGGGGGGCGGGATACAAGGTGCAGTTCTTC. Translating it yields CASRGGAGYKVQFF. The V call is TRBV19, the J call TRBJ2-1; a possible D gene is TRBD2 (7 bases). From germline, CDR1 is LNHDA and CDR2 SQIVND (reference sequence). CDR3 length: 14 amino acids. V was clipped by 9 bases and J by 12 bases, with 24 bases between them. The full variable domain, its missing parts supplied by reference TRBV19 and TRBJ2-1, is DGGITQSPKYLFRKEGQNVTLSCEQNLNHDAMYWYRQDPGQGLRLIYYSQIVNDFQKGDIAEGYSVSREKKESFPLTVTSAQKNPTAFYLCASRGGAGYKVQFFGPGTRLTVL.

This clonotype was found a few times. J is TRBJ1-2 and V is TRBV5-4; D is perhaps TRBD1 (5 bases). The CDR3 consists of 12 residues. The V gene lost 2 bases and the J gene lost 8 bases, with 10 bases spanning the gap. Germline lookup yields CDR1 SGHNT and CDR2 YYREEE (reference sequence). This chain's CDR3 is CASSFQGGGYTF. The CDR3 DNA sequence: TGTGCCAGCAGCTTTCAGGGAGGGGGCTACACCTTC. The variable domain in full, with the rest retrieved from reference TRBV5-4 and TRBJ1-2, is ETGVTQSPTHLIKTRGQQVTLRCSSQSGHNTVSWYQQALGQGPQFIFQYYREEENGRGNFPPRFSGLQFPNYSSELNVNALELDDSALYLCASSFQGGGYTFGSGTRLTVV.

The chain employs TRBV5-1 and TRBJ2-7, with 10 bases that match TRBD2. J lost 7 bases, V lost 5 bases, and 15 bases had no gene match. The CDR3 is 16 amino acids. Germline V gene lookup returns CDR1 SGHRS and CDR2 YFSETQ. The CDR3 spells CASRPLLAGALGEQYF. DNA for the CDR3: TGCGCCAGCAGGCCCCTCCTAGCGGGGGCCTTGGGAGAGCAGTACTTC.

The V gene is TRBV5-5, the J gene TRBJ1-1; the match to TRBD1 covers 8 bases. Germline V gives CDR1 SGHKS, CDR2 YYEKEE (reference sequence). V lost 4 bases to trimming and J lost 0 bases; unmatched junction nucleotides: 11. The CDR3 length is 17 residues. For the CDR3, the DNA is TGTGCCAGCAGCGCGATTCCAGGGGGCTTTATGAACACTGAAGCTTTCTTT. Translating it yields CASSAIPGGFMNTEAFF. Together with reference TRBV5-5 and TRBJ1-1, the CDR3 gives the full variable domain: DAGVTQSPTHLIKTRGQQVTLRCSPISGHKSVSWYQQVLGQGPQFIFQYYEKEERGRGNFPDRFSARQFPNYSSELNVNALLLGDSALYLCASSAIPGGFMNTEAFFGQGTRLTVV.